What follows are 5 T cell receptor beta chains derived from one specimen sequenced in a study of cytomegalovirus exposure and HLA in healthy donors. A multiplex PCR was run with 60 Vbeta primers and 13 Jbeta primers. The method was immunoSEQ multiplex PCR; TCRdb's version includes in-frame clones alone and lacks a portion of them. The top ten clones hold about 2.1% of a sample with under 200,000 clones, 86% of them seen once. The source material was PBMCs. These receptors were taken from a woman aged 18-29 years in good health and CMV-seronegative.

This CDR3 reads CASSYSFGRGRGANYGYTF. The CDR3 nucleotides read TGTGCCAGCAGTTACTCATTTGGCAGGGGAAGGGGAGCTAACTATGGCTACACCTTC. The V gene is TRBV6-7, the J gene TRBJ1-2, with D tentatively TRBD1 (6 bases). TRBV6-7 is flagged as an ORF with uncertain function. CDR3 length: 19 amino acids. Trimming took off 0 bases at V and 0 bases at J, with 20 bases between the two ends.

The genes are TRBV6-1 and TRBJ1-2; 9 bases line up with TRBD1. CDR3 length equals 14 residues. The junction had 8 bases not matched to a gene; V was cut back by 6 bases and J by 6 bases. Germline loops: CDR1 MNHNS, CDR2 SASEGT. The CDR3 bases are TGTGCCAGCAGGGGGACAGGGATCAGGGATGGCTACACCTTC. It yields the protein CASRGTGIRDGYTF.

The table lists this clone with a few counts. The J gene is TRBJ1-2, the V gene TRBV29-1; D is uncertain. The CDR3 totals 12 residues. Germline CDR1 is SQVTM and CDR2 is ANQGSEA. Trimming pared 3 bases from V and 3 bases from J, leaving 8 bases between. The CDR3 DNA is TGCAGCGTTGATTGGCTGGACTATGGCTACACCTTC. Protein: CSVDWLDYGYTF.

This clone was observed a handful of times. V and J are TRBV28 and TRBJ1-5, with TRBD1 matching over 8 bases. The CDR3 spans 15 residues. V shed 2 bases, J shed 7 bases, and the junction held 7 bases outside the gene matches. Germline CDR1 MDHEN, CDR2 SYDVKM. This CDR3 reads CASSLAGQVVQPQHF. For the CDR3, the DNA is TGTGCCAGCAGTTTAGCGGGACAGGTAGTACAGCCCCAGCATTTT.

The chain joins TRBV18 to TRBJ2-2, with TRBD1 identical over 7 bases. V shed 3 bases, J shed 1 base, and the junction held 5 bases outside the gene matches. This CDR3 spans 16 amino acids. Per the germline V gene, CDR1 is KGHSH and CDR2 is LQKENI. The CDR3 DNA is TGTGCCAGCTCACCCCCGGGACAGAAGAACACCGGGGAGCTGTTTTTT. This translates into CASSPPGQKNTGELFF.